This T cell receptor (beta chain) was recovered during a study of T cell repertoires in cytomegalovirus infection. Germline V gene sequence: CDR1 MNHEY, CDR2 SVGEGT. This CDR3 has 14 residues. Note on this clonotype: What it binds is unknown. One junction end does not reproduce the germline sequence, and a read error may be involved.

TCRdb passed the reads through MiXCR, listing each CDR3 protein once. This sample carries around 800,000 distinct CDR3 sequences, about 31% of them seen once, and the ten largest clones take around 12%. The specimen was cultured CD8+ T cells from PBMCs, collected from culture after CMV antigen stimulation. The sequence came from a human donor in good health (CMV status not recorded). Some clones in this sample may be carry-over from other donors' samples. This sequence joins TRBV6-2 or TRBV6-3 and TRBJ1-1; D gene uncertain. CDR3 in amino acids: CVSSPLWPNTEAFF. The CDR3 DNA follows: TGTGTCAGCAGCCCCCTCTGGCCGAACACTGAAGCTTTCTTT.